This entry lists 21 T cell receptor beta chains sequenced from one sample in a study of blood T cells in healthy people across ages. It was with a sample-barcoded 5' primer and a J-beta primer mix that a second PCR of about 6 to 12 cycles was run. A single record per CDR3 protein comes from TCRdb applying MiXCR to the 5' RACE reads. The table lists fewer than 2,000,000 distinct CDR3 sequences, approximately 32% of them singletons, with 11% in the top ten. Source material: blood. These receptors originate from a woman under 40 in good health.

The V gene is TRBV27, the J gene TRBJ2-1; unclear D gene. The CDR3 is 15 residues long. V was pared by 3 bases and J by 3 bases, with 12 bases between. Germline V gene lookup returns CDR1 MNHEY and CDR2 SMNVEV (reference sequence). The CDR3 loop reads CASSFAPTNYNEQFF. The DNA of the CDR3 is TGTGCCAGCAGTTTTGCCCCAACAAACTACAATGAGCAGTTCTTC.

This chain connects TRBV21-1 to TRBJ2-7; the D call TRBD2 from the table was never checked on the DNA. TRBV21-1 has pseudogene status. The CDR3 runs to 15 residues. In DNA form, the CDR3 reads TGTGCCATTTCTTCCACCGGGCCCTGCGGGTACGAGCAGTACTTC. Its protein is CAISSTGPCGYEQYF.

The rearrangement uses TRBV14 and TRBJ2-1; D might be TRBD2 (6 bases). This CDR3 spans 16 amino acids. The germline gives CDR1 SGHDN, CDR2 FVKESK. Trimming removed 3 bases from V and 0 bases from J, with 12 bases in between. CDR3 protein: CASSHVYGGSYNEQFF. The DNA for the CDR3 is TGTGCCAGCAGCCACGTATACGGGGGCTCCTACAATGAGCAGTTCTTC.

The chain joins TRBV4-1 to TRBJ2-7, with D possibly TRBD2 on 6 matching bases. Looked up from germline, CDR1 is MGHRA and CDR2 is YSYEKL. CDR3 length equals 12 residues. Trimming cost V 3 bases and J 9 bases, with 12 bases left between them. The CDR3 bases are TGCGCCAGCAGCCACGCCCAGGGAGGGCAGTACTTC. It is translated as CASSHAQGGQYF.

Turning to this clonotype: This could be a read error, since a much larger clone is one nucleotide away. The chain combines TRBV7-9 with TRBJ2-3; no firm D call. Trimming shortened V by 7 bases and J by 4 bases, and 9 bases separated the two germline ends. This CDR3 contains 12 residues. Germline loops: CDR1 SEHNR, CDR2 FQNEAQ (reference sequence). The CDR3 loop reads CASNESADTQYF. In DNA form, the CDR3 reads TGTGCCAGCAACGAGTCAGCAGATACGCAGTATTTT.

This clonotype was observed a handful of times. The gene calls are TRBV7-9 and TRBJ1-2; D call uncertain. Trimming removed 5 bases at V and 8 bases at J, with 18 bases between. Germline CDR1 and CDR2: SEHNR and FQNEAQ (reference sequence). This CDR3 is built from 14 residues. CDR3 protein: CASSPALGPYGYTF. CDR3 bases: TGTGCCAGCAGCCCTGCCCTGGGCCCGTACGGCTACACCTTC.

This clonotype appeared a few times. The V and J genes are TRBV4-1 and TRBJ1-5, with no clear D. The CDR3 totals 16 residues. The V end lost 2 bases, the J end lost 0 bases, and 11 bases lay between the germline ends. CDR1 and CDR2 from the germline V gene are MGHRA and YSYEKL. Here the CDR3 reads CASSQPTRDSNQPQHF. CDR3 DNA: TGCGCCAGCAGCCAACCTACCCGTGATAGCAATCAGCCCCAGCATTTT.

In this sample, this clonotype turned up a few times. This chain links TRBV20-1 with TRBJ2-3; D uncertain. Between the trimmed V and J ends, which lost 2 bases and 4 bases, there was a span of 10 bases. The CDR3 has 13 residues. Germline V gene sequence: CDR1 DFQATT, CDR2 SNEGSKA (reference sequence). DNA of the CDR3: TGCAGTGCTAGAAAGGTTGAAGCAGATACGCAGTATTTT. It encodes CSARKVEADTQYF.

For this clonotype: The germline gene is not matched at one end of the junction; a read error may be the cause. The chain employs TRBV3-1 and TRBJ2-5; a weak D match, TRBD2 (6 bases). The V gene's germline CDR1 is LGHDT and CDR2 YNNKEL (reference sequence). The length of the CDR3 is 16 residues. In nucleotides, the CDR3 is TGTGCCAGCACCCAAGTTATTGGCGGGAACCAAGAGACCCAGTACTTC. Translated: CASTQVIGGNQETQYF.

The rearrangement uses TRBV20-1 and TRBJ1-1; D might be TRBD1 (6 bases). Germline assignment: CDR1 DFQATT and CDR2 SNEGSKA (reference sequence). V was clipped by 6 bases and J by 4 bases, with 12 bases between them. This CDR3 contains 12 residues. In DNA form, the CDR3 reads TGCAGTGCGCAAAGAGGGGGCACTGAAGCTTTCTTT. It specifies CSAQRGGTEAFF.

This sequence joins TRBV3-1 and TRBJ1-5; TRBD1 matches 7 bases. The CDR3 length is 13 residues. CDR1 and CDR2 from the germline V gene are LGHDT and YNNKEL (reference sequence). V lost 6 bases, J lost 5 bases, and 4 bases stayed unmatched. CDR3 in DNA: TGTGCCAGCAGTCATGACAGGGATCAGCCCCAGCATTTT. It is translated as CASSHDRDQPQHF.

The genes are TRBV7-6 and TRBJ2-7, with 7 bases matching TRBD1. The germline CDR1 and CDR2 sequences are SGHVS and FNYEAQ. The trim removed 4 bases at V and 3 bases at J, leaving 9 bases unmatched. The CDR3 spans 15 residues. For the CDR3, the DNA is TGTGCCAGCAGCTCCCAAGGGGGACAGCACTACGAGCAGTACTTC. Protein sequence: CASSSQGGQHYEQYF. The variable domain in full, with the rest retrieved from reference TRBV7-6 and TRBJ2-7, is GAGVSQSPRYKVTKRGQDVALRCDPISGHVSLYWYRQALGQGPEFLTYFNYEAQQDKSGLPNDRFSAERPEGSISTLTIQRTEQRDSAMYRCASSSQGGQHYEQYFGPGTRLTVT.

Details on this clonotype: Given a much more abundant clone one base away, this may be a read error. The chain carries TRBV10-2 and TRBJ2-4; 9 bases match TRBD2. The germline CDR1 and CDR2 sequences are WSHSY and SAAADI. This CDR3 is 14 amino acids long. CDR3 amino acids: CASSLGLAKNVQYF. DNA of the CDR3: TGCGCCAGCAGCTTGGGACTAGCAAAAAACGTTCAGTACTTC.

This clonotype occurred a few times. The chain carries TRBV20-1 and TRBJ2-7; the D gene is possibly TRBD2 (5 bases). In germline, CDR1 is DFQATT, CDR2 SNEGSKA (reference sequence). V was trimmed by 3 bases and J by 1 base, leaving 13 bases between them. This CDR3 spans 14 amino acids. CDR3 nucleotides: TGCAGTGCTAGCCATGGAGGCTTATCCTACGAGCAGTACTTC. This translates into CSASHGGLSYEQYF.

The chain uses TRBV7-3 and TRBJ2-5; D not resolved. V lost 1 base to trimming and J lost 4 bases, with 10 bases between them. Looked up from germline, CDR1 is SGHTA and CDR2 is FQGTGA. The CDR3 loop spans 14 amino acids. Here the CDR3 DNA reads TGTGCCAGCAGCTTAATGCATTTAGGAGAGACCCAGTACTTC. Residues: CASSLMHLGETQYF. Full variable domain (missing parts from reference TRBV7-3 and TRBJ2-5): GAGVSQTPSNKVTEKGKYVELRCDPISGHTALYWYRQSLGQGPEFLIYFQGTGAADDSGLPNDRFFAVRPEGSVSTLKIQRTERGDSAVYLCASSLMHLGETQYFGPGTRLLVL.

V gene TRBV20-1 combines with J gene TRBJ2-1, with D perhaps matching TRBD1 (6 bases). CDR3 length: 15 residues. Trimming removed 5 bases from V and 3 bases from J, with 17 bases in between. Per the germline V gene, CDR1 is DFQATT and CDR2 is SNEGSKA (reference sequence). CDR3 residues: CSAGHREGYYNEQFF. Written as DNA, the CDR3 is TGCAGTGCTGGCCACAGGGAAGGGTACTACAATGAGCAGTTCTTC.

A remark on this clonotype: A read error may account for a junction end that differs from germline. The V call is TRBV4-1, the J call TRBJ2-5; D might be TRBD2 (6 bases). Looked up from germline, CDR1 is MGHRA and CDR2 is YSYEKL. The CDR3 covers 15 residues. The CDR3 sequence: CACSQGGTYQETQYF. The DNA for the CDR3 is TGCGCCTGCAGCCAAGGAGGGACCTACCAAGAGACCCAGTACTTC.

J is TRBJ2-5 and V is TRBV7-3; 10 bases are a match to TRBD1. Looked up from germline, CDR1 is SGHTA and CDR2 is FQGTGA. The CDR3 covers 15 residues. With 5 bases clipped from V and 5 bases from J, the junction kept 8 bases outside the gene matches. CDR3 protein: CASSPGTGEAETQYF. The CDR3 region has the DNA TGTGCCAGCAGCCCTGGGACAGGGGAAGCGGAGACCCAGTACTTC.

The sample holds a few counts of this clonotype. This chain links TRBV10-3 with TRBJ2-5; perhaps TRBD1 as D (6 bases). The V and J ends lost 5 bases and 2 bases respectively, with 15 bases between them. The CDR3 consists of 15 residues. The V gene's germline CDR1 is ENHRY and CDR2 SYGVKD. This chain's CDR3 is CAISTFRGDQETQYF. The CDR3 bases are TGTGCCATCAGTACCTTCAGGGGTGATCAAGAGACCCAGTACTTC.

CDR3 sequence reads: CSVREPYSYEQYF. For the CDR3, the DNA is TGCAGCGTACGGGAGCCTTACTCCTACGAGCAGTACTTC. V and J are TRBV29-1 and TRBJ2-7; D perhaps matches TRBD2 (6 bases). The CDR3 contains 13 residues. Between the trimmed V and J ends, which lost 6 bases and 0 bases, there was a span of 12 bases. Germline lookup yields CDR1 SQVTM and CDR2 ANQGSEA.

The V call is TRBV29-1, the J call TRBJ2-7; a possible D gene is TRBD1 (6 bases). CDR1 and CDR2 (germline): SQVTM, ANQGSEA. This CDR3 has 15 amino acids. V lost 6 bases and J lost 3, with 21 bases in between. The CDR3 loop reads CSVGDTGTRVYEQYF. CDR3 DNA sequence: TGCAGCGTGGGAGACACCGGGACAAGGGTCTACGAGCAGTACTTC.